Following are 8 T cell receptor beta chains from one sample sequenced in a study of graft-versus-host responses after intestinal transplantation. Measured with immunoSEQ multiplex PCR; TCRdb has only the in-frame clones, and not every one. The repertoire holds about 57,000 clones, with around 90% as singletons. Sequencing was performed on PBMCs, taken 26 days after transplant. The source is a human patient who received an intestinal transplant, so some T cells may come from the graft donor.

The rearrangement joins TRBV28 to TRBJ2-1, with a possible D match to TRBD1 (5 bases). This CDR3 comprises 16 residues. V dropped 6 bases and J dropped 0 bases, with 15 bases sitting between them. From germline, CDR1 is MDHEN and CDR2 SYDVKM. The CDR3 DNA sequence: TGTGCCAGCAGCCTTAAGGGGTATAGCTCCTACAATGAGCAGTTCTTC. It is translated as CASSLKGYSSYNEQFF.

This sequence joins TRBV5-6 and TRBJ2-7, with 10 bases matching TRBD1. J was trimmed by 7 bases and V by 3 bases; bases with no gene match: 4. Germline CDR1 SGHDT, CDR2 YYEEEE. CDR3 length: 13 amino acids. CDR3 loop: CASSWTGGNEQYV. CDR3 bases: TGTGCCAGCAGCTGGACAGGGGGAAATGAGCAGTACGTC.

The rearrangement uses TRBV5-8 and TRBJ1-5; TRBD1 agrees at 8 bases. Germline CDR1 and CDR2: SGHTS and YDEGEE. Germline trimming cut 6 bases from V and 5 bases from J; bases unmatched to any gene: 7. The CDR3 extends over 14 amino acids. CDR3 coding DNA: TGTGCCAGCACCGTACAGGGGGAGGATCAGCCCCAGCATTTT. Protein product: CASTVQGEDQPQHF. The full variable domain, with the rest looked up from reference TRBV5-8 and TRBJ1-5, is EAGVTQSPTHLIKTRGQQATLRCSPISGHTSVYWYQQALGLGLQFLLWYDEGEERNRGNFPPRFSGRQFPNYSSELNVNALELEDSALYLCASTVQGEDQPQHFGDGTRLSIL.

This chain joins TRBV29-1 and TRBJ2-2; perhaps TRBD2 as D (5 bases). V was shortened by 0 bases and J by 6 bases, with 8 bases between the two germline ends. Germline CDR1 reads SQVTM; CDR2 reads ANQGSEA. This CDR3 has 13 residues. The CDR3 nucleotides read TGCAGCGTTGAAGATCTGGAGGCCGGGGAGCTGTTTTTT. This encodes CSVEDLEAGELFF.

The chain joins TRBV29-1 to TRBJ2-1; 7 bases align to TRBD2. V lost 7 bases, J lost 4 bases, and 4 bases stayed unmatched. The CDR3 has 12 residues. The germline V gene has CDR1 SQVTM and CDR2 ANQGSEA. The chain's CDR3 is CSGSGSYNEQFF. For the CDR3, the DNA is TGCAGCGGTAGCGGGTCTTACAATGAGCAGTTCTTC.

The chain couples TRBV4-2 to TRBJ2-7, with 8 bases fitting TRBD2. The V gene's germline CDR1 is LGHNA and CDR2 YNFKEQ. Trimming took 0 bases from V and 0 from J; bases not matched to a gene: 4. CDR3 length equals 16 residues. The CDR3 DNA reads TGTGCCAGCAGCCAAGACGGGGGGGAAGACTCCTACGAGCAGTACTTC. It codes for CASSQDGGEDSYEQYF.

The chain employs TRBV19 and TRBJ2-1, with 10 bases matching TRBD2. Germline assignment: CDR1 LNHDA and CDR2 SQIVND (reference sequence). After removal of 5 bases from V and 3 bases from J, the junction contained 13 bases not matched to a gene. CDR3 length equals 18 residues. CDR3 protein: CASSSGPSGGGGYNEQFF. In DNA, the CDR3 is TGTGCCAGTAGTTCCGGGCCTAGCGGGGGAGGGGGCTACAATGAGCAGTTCTTC.

This clone occurred once. This chain joins TRBV4-3 and TRBJ2-1, with 8 bases aligning to TRBD1. Germline CDR1 is LGHNA and CDR2 is YSLEER. Losses at the gene ends were 4 bases for V and 0 bases for J; bases not matched to a gene: 14. This CDR3 spans 19 amino acids. The CDR3 bases are TGCGCCAGCAGCCCCAACCCGGGGACAGGCGTGAGCTCCTACAATGAGCAGTTCTTC. Residues: CASSPNPGTGVSSYNEQFF.